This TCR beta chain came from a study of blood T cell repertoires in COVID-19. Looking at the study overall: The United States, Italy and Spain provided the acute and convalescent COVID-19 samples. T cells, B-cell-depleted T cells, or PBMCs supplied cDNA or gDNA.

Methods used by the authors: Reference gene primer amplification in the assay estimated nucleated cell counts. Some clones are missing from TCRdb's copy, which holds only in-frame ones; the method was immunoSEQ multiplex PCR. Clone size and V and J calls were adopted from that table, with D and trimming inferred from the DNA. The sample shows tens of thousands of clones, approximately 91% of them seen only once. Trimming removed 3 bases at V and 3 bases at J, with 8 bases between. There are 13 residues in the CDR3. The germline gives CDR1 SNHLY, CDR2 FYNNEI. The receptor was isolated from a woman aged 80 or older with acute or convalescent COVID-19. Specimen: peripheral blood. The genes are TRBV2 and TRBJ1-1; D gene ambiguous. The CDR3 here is CASSDQRDTEAFF. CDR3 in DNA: TGTGCCAGCAGTGATCAACGGGACACTGAAGCTTTCTTT.